This passage covers 17 T cell receptor beta chains from one sample sequenced in a study of radiation and T cells in renal cell carcinoma. Time point defined: blood 4 weeks post-SBRT, at nephrectomy. Stated treatment: 15 Gy SBRT to primary tumor, nephrectomy 4 weeks later. The protocol was immunoSEQ multiplex PCR, while the TCRdb copy is restricted to in-frame clones and leaves out a portion. Here the sample spans about 73,000 clones, less than 85% being singletons. The starting material was blood, obtained from a patient whose treatment included radiotherapy and nephrectomy. The receptors come from a woman between 55 and 75 years old with renal cell carcinoma.

The chain couples TRBV5-1 to TRBJ2-5; perhaps D is TRBD1 or TRBD2 (5 bases each). CDR1 SGHRS and CDR2 YFSETQ come from the germline V gene. V lost 4 bases and J lost 3, with 13 bases in between. The CDR3 totals 14 residues. This CDR3 reads CASSTGRKEETQYF. The CDR3 region has the DNA TGCGCCAGCAGCACGGGACGGAAGGAAGAGACCCAGTACTTC.

This clone was counted only a few times. The V and J genes are TRBV4-3 and TRBJ1-4; D not resolved. Trimming left V 4 bases short and J 6 bases short, with 15 bases between. Germline V gene data show CDR1 as LGHNA and CDR2 as YSLEER. The CDR3 spans 15 residues. CDR3 coding DNA: TGCGCCAGCAGCCCCACCGGAGCGGGTGATGAAAAACTGTTTTTT. Protein product: CASSPTGAGDEKLFF.

The CDR3 region is CASSESSGPYEQYF. The CDR3 nucleotides read TGTGCCAGCAGCGAAAGTAGCGGGCCCTACGAGCAGTACTTC. The genes are TRBV9 and TRBJ2-7, with 7 bases fitting TRBD2. This CDR3 has 14 residues. Germline V gene lookup returns CDR1 SGDLS and CDR2 YYNGEE. Germline trimming cut 3 bases from V and 2 bases from J; bases unmatched to any gene: 5.

V is TRBV7-3 and J is TRBJ1-1, with 7 bases identical to TRBD1. V shed 2 bases and J 8 bases; nucleotides not matched to a gene: 2. The germline gives CDR1 SGHTA, CDR2 FQGTGA. The CDR3 is 12 amino acids. The DNA for the CDR3 is TGTGCCAGCAGCTTATCAGGGGGAGAAGCTTTCTTT. Translation: CASSLSGGEAFF.

The chain combines TRBV7-6 with TRBJ1-2; unclear D gene. V was clipped by 4 bases and J by 8 bases, with 20 bases between them. The CDR3 covers 15 residues. CDR1 and CDR2 from the germline V gene are SGHVS and FNYEAQ. CDR3 region: CASSSGVGSRDGYTF. The CDR3 nucleotides are TGTGCCAGCAGCTCAGGAGTGGGGAGTCGAGACGGCTACACCTTC.

The rearrangement joins TRBV28 to TRBJ2-5, with D tentatively TRBD1 or TRBD2 (5 bases each). The CDR3 extends over 14 amino acids. Germline V CDR1 and CDR2: MDHEN, SYDVKM. V was cut by 4 bases and J by 5 bases, with 14 bases left in between. In DNA, the CDR3 is TGTGCCAGCAGTTCACCTAGGGGAGCGGAGACCCAGTACTTC. Translated: CASSSPRGAETQYF.

V is TRBV7-3 and J is TRBJ2-1, with D perhaps matching TRBD1 or TRBD2 (6 bases each). The germline CDR1 and CDR2 sequences are SGHTA and FQGTGA. Trimming pared 3 bases from V and 5 bases from J, leaving 17 bases between. This CDR3 comprises 16 residues. The CDR3 DNA is TGTGCCAGCAGCTTTAATTCGGGGGCCGCGAACAATGAGCAGTTCTTC. Encoded protein: CASSFNSGAANNEQFF.

The CDR3 sequence is CATSRDSLGGLAFF. The CDR3, as DNA: TGTGCCACCAGCAGAGATTCCCTCGGGGGGTTAGCTTTCTTT. The V and J genes are TRBV15 and TRBJ1-1, with D possibly being TRBD1 (5 bases). The CDR3 has 14 amino acids. V was cut by 0 bases and J by 10 bases, with 15 bases left in between. Germline-derived CDR1 and CDR2 are LNHNV and YYDKDF (reference sequence).

This chain links TRBV19 with TRBJ1-1, with D possibly being TRBD1 (5 bases). Per the germline V gene, CDR1 is LNHDA and CDR2 is SQIVND (reference sequence). CDR3 length equals 15 residues. Trimming left V 3 bases short and J 0 bases short, with 11 bases between. The DNA of the CDR3 is TGTGCCAGTAGTATGGGGCTGGGTATGAACACTGAAGCTTTCTTT. It encodes CASSMGLGMNTEAFF. Drawing the rest from reference TRBV19 and TRBJ1-1, the complete variable domain is DGGITQSPKYLFRKEGQNVTLSCEQNLNHDAMYWYRQDPGQGLRLIYYSQIVNDFQKGDIAEGYSVSREKKESFPLTVTSAQKNPTAFYLCASSMGLGMNTEAFFGQGTRLTVV.

A single count supports this clone. The rearrangement uses TRBV6-5 and TRBJ2-1, with unresolved D. Trimming took 4 bases from V and 0 from J, leaving 4 bases between them. This CDR3 spans 13 amino acids. Looked up from germline, CDR1 is MNHEY and CDR2 is SVGAGI. The CDR3 DNA reads TGTGCCAGCAGTTGGGGCTCCTACAATGAGCAGTTCTTC. Amino acids: CASSWGSYNEQFF.

The chain couples TRBV19 to TRBJ1-2, with D possibly matching TRBD1 (6 bases). Germline CDR1 is LNHDA and CDR2 is SQIVND (reference sequence). The germline V and J ends were trimmed by 7 bases and 6 bases, with 15 bases remaining between them. There are 13 residues in the CDR3. The CDR3 DNA reads as TGTGCCAGTAACGGGGGCGCGTGGAATGGCTACACCTTC. Protein: CASNGGAWNGYTF.

The chain links TRBV7-9 to TRBJ1-2; no clear D gene. V was clipped by 3 bases and J by 3 bases, with 5 bases between them. CDR1 and CDR2 (germline): SEHNR, FQNEAQ (reference sequence). CDR3 length: 12 amino acids. For the CDR3, the DNA is TGTGCCAGCAGCTTTCCTGACTATGGCTACACCTTC. It is translated as CASSFPDYGYTF.

J is TRBJ1-1 and V is TRBV29-1, with no clear D. Trimming took off 5 bases at V and 4 bases at J, with 17 bases between the two ends. The germline gives CDR1 SQVTM, CDR2 ANQGSEA. The CDR3 loop spans 14 amino acids. CDR3 sequence reads: CSVLRPPRSTEAFF. Here the CDR3 DNA reads TGCAGCGTTTTACGGCCTCCACGGAGCACTGAAGCTTTCTTT.

CDR3 region: CASSPSGQGSFNTEAFF. The CDR3 nucleotides read TGTGCCAGCTCACCCTCCGGACAGGGGAGTTTTAACACTGAAGCTTTCTTT. This chain uses TRBV18 with TRBJ1-1, with TRBD1 identical over 9 bases. J lost 2 bases, V lost 3 bases, and 10 bases had no gene match. Germline V gene lookup returns CDR1 KGHSH and CDR2 LQKENI. The CDR3 has 17 amino acids.

The chain recombines TRBV19 with TRBJ1-3; D possibly corresponds to TRBD1 (5 bases). The V gene lost 4 bases and the J gene lost 3 bases, with 13 bases spanning the gap. Germline V gene data show CDR1 as LNHDA and CDR2 as SQIVND (reference sequence). The CDR3 runs to 15 residues. CDR3 amino acids: CASSTWGSYGNTIYF. CDR3 nucleotide sequence: TGTGCCAGTAGTACATGGGGGTCTTATGGAAACACCATATATTTT.

Only a few counts were recorded for this clone. This chain links TRBV19 with TRBJ2-5; maybe TRBD2 (6 bases). Trimming took off 3 bases at V and 4 bases at J, with 9 bases between the two ends. CDR1 is LNHDA, CDR2 SQIVND, per germline (reference sequence). This CDR3 comprises 13 residues. The CDR3 DNA reads as TGTGCCAGTAGTATCACGGGGGTAGAGACCCAGTACTTC. Translating it yields CASSITGVETQYF.

J is TRBJ2-7 and V is TRBV28; tentatively, D is TRBD2 (5 bases). Deletions cut 4 bases from V and 5 bases from J, with 18 bases between. Germline V lookup: CDR1 MDHEN, CDR2 SYDVKM. The CDR3 totals 15 residues. The CDR3 loop is CASSSPGKTRNEQYF. The CDR3 DNA follows: TGTGCCAGCAGTTCCCCGGGAAAGACGCGTAACGAGCAGTACTTC. The variable domain in full, with the rest retrieved from reference TRBV28 and TRBJ2-7, is DVKVTQSSRYLVKRTGEKVFLECVQDMDHENMFWYRQDPGLGLRLIYFSYDVKMKEKGDIPEGYSVSREKKERFSLILESASTNQTSMYLCASSSPGKTRNEQYFGPGTRLTVT.